This T cell receptor beta chain stems from a study of cytomegalovirus exposure and HLA in healthy donors. 13 Jbeta primers and 60 Vbeta primers were used for the PCR. Method: immunoSEQ multiplex PCR; TCRdb's copy keeps in-frame clones and lacks some. The top ten clones hold approximately 4% of a sample with 120,000 to 150,000 clones, about 76% of them seen once. The CDR3 sequence is 14 residues long. The ends were cut back, 1 base at V and 4 bases at J, with 10 bases in the middle. Germline CDR1 MNHEY, CDR2 SVGAGI. Sequencing was carried out using PBMCs. The V gene is TRBV6-5, the J gene TRBJ2-5; perhaps TRBD1 as D (6 bases). The TCR sequence derives from a young man in good health and CMV-seronegative. This CDR3 reads CASSYLDSRETQYF. The CDR3 coding sequence is TGTGCCAGCAGTTACTTGGACAGTCGAGAGACCCAGTACTTC.